These 6 T cell receptor beta chains were sequenced from one sample in a study of CD8+ T cells in alopecia areata. Extracted RNA was reverse transcribed into cDNA, the sequencing template. Sequencing was performed with immunoSEQ multiplex PCR; in TCRdb, only in-frame clones are kept and a portion is missing. Of about 180,000 clones in the sample, roughly half were seen once. Indicated treatment: oral pan-JAK inhibitor, 5-10 mg twice daily. The specimen was CD8+ T cells sorted from blood, collected at week 52, from a patient treated with tofacitinib. These receptors came from a human donor with alopecia areata.

The gene calls are TRBV30 and TRBJ1-1; maybe TRBD1 (6 bases). Looked up from germline, CDR1 is GTSNPN and CDR2 is SVGIG (reference sequence). CDR3 length: 13 amino acids. Trimming took off 7 bases at V and 3 bases at J, with 15 bases between the two ends. The CDR3 region has the DNA TGTGCCTATTGGGGGGCAAGGGACACTGAAGCTTTCTTT. Translation: CAYWGARDTEAFF.

This clone was detected once. Additional DNA sequences in this sample encode the identical CDR3. This sequence joins TRBV13 and TRBJ2-7; 7 positions agree with TRBD1. The CDR3 runs to 13 residues. The trim removed 0 bases at V and 4 bases at J, leaving 0 bases unmatched. CDR1 and CDR2 (germline): PRHDT, FYEKMQ (reference sequence). The CDR3, as DNA: TGTGCCAGCAGCTTAGGGACAGGGTACGAGCAGTACTTC. This gives the protein CASSLGTGYEQYF. Combining the CDR3 with reference TRBV13 and TRBJ2-7 gives the whole variable domain AAGVIQSPRHLIKEKRETATLKCYPIPRHDTVYWYQQGPGQDPQFLISFYEKMQSDKGSIPDRFSAQQFSDYHSELNMSSLELGDSALYFCASSLGTGYEQYFGPGTRLTVT.

The chain recombines TRBV9 with TRBJ2-2; D is undetermined. This CDR3 is built from 18 residues. Trimming removed 2 bases from V and 0 bases from J, with 17 bases in between. Germline CDR1 reads SGDLS; CDR2 reads YYNGEE. The CDR3 sequence is CASSVSGSYPPNTGELFF. As DNA, the CDR3 is TGTGCCAGCAGCGTCTCCGGCAGTTACCCCCCGAACACCGGGGAGCTGTTTTTT.

This chain links TRBV10-3 with TRBJ2-5; tentatively, D is TRBD1 (5 bases). The CDR3 is 14 amino acids. Trimming pared 0 bases from V and 5 bases from J, leaving 10 bases between. Germline V gene sequence: CDR1 ENHRY, CDR2 SYGVKD. The CDR3 coding sequence is TGTGCCATCAGTGAGTCGAGCAGGGATGAGACCCAGTACTTC. It specifies CAISESSRDETQYF.

This clone was recorded a few times. J is TRBJ1-4 and V is TRBV7-9; TRBD1 aligns across 7 bases. CDR3 length: 15 residues. Germline CDR1 reads SEHNR; CDR2 reads FQNEAQ (reference sequence). V shed 1 base and J 6 bases; nucleotides not matched to a gene: 5. CDR3 region: CASSLGQGRDEKLFF. For the CDR3, the DNA is TGTGCCAGCAGCTTAGGACAGGGAAGGGATGAAAAACTGTTTTTT.

This sequence joins TRBV9 and TRBJ1-5; D ambiguous. CDR1 SGDLS and CDR2 YYNGEE come from the germline V gene. Deletions cut 4 bases from V and 6 bases from J, with 11 bases between. This CDR3 is 13 amino acids long. This CDR3 is CASSPSLFQPQHF. The CDR3 nucleotides are TGTGCCAGCAGCCCCAGCCTATTTCAGCCCCAGCATTTT.